These 29 T cell receptor beta chains were all obtained from the same sample, sequenced in a study of shared clonotypes between healthy human individuals. Using immunoSEQ multiplex PCR, the repertoire was profiled, and TCRdb retains in-frame clones only, with some absent. The repertoire holds more than 400,000 clones, roughly 95% seen once, with approximately 0.067% in the top ten. Sequencing input: naive CD4+ T cells sorted from blood. Specified subset: CD45RA+ positively selected. These receptors all stem from a woman aged 25 to 39 in good health.

The chain combines TRBV5-1 with TRBJ1-2, with a weak D call TRBD1 (6 bases). This CDR3 contains 15 residues. Germline lookup yields CDR1 SGHRS and CDR2 YFSETQ. The V end was cut by 6 bases, the J end by 0 bases, with 15 bases between. The CDR3 nucleotides read TGCGCCAGCACCCCGATTGGGGGCGCTAACTATGGCTACACCTTC. Translating gives CASTPIGGANYGYTF.

The chain links TRBV19 to TRBJ2-7; D gene unclear. Germline V gene data show CDR1 as LNHDA and CDR2 as SQIVND (reference sequence). Trimming left V 6 bases short and J 5 bases short, with 11 bases between. The CDR3 sequence is 12 residues long. The DNA for the CDR3 is TGTGCCAGTAGCCCTAACAGCCACGAGCAGTACTTC. Translating gives CASSPNSHEQYF. Complete variable domain (other parts from reference TRBV19 and TRBJ2-7): DGGITQSPKYLFRKEGQNVTLSCEQNLNHDAMYWYRQDPGQGLRLIYYSQIVNDFQKGDIAEGYSVSREKKESFPLTVTSAQKNPTAFYLCASSPNSHEQYFGPGTRLTVT.

This sequence joins TRBV6-5 and TRBJ2-6, with D perhaps matching TRBD1 (6 bases). Germline V gene sequence: CDR1 MNHEY, CDR2 SVGAGI. CDR3 size: 15 residues. Trimming removed 2 bases at V and 2 bases at J, with 7 bases between. Here the CDR3 reads CASSYGTTGANVLTF. The CDR3, as DNA: TGTGCCAGCAGTTACGGGACAACTGGGGCCAACGTCCTGACTTTC.

J is TRBJ1-1 and V is TRBV29-1; no clear D gene. Germline V gene lookup returns CDR1 SQVTM and CDR2 ANQGSEA. This CDR3 contains 15 residues. V lost 0 bases and J lost 1, with 12 bases in between. The CDR3 spells CSVEDPGWGNTEAFF. DNA for the CDR3: TGCAGCGTTGAAGATCCCGGGTGGGGGAACACTGAAGCTTTCTTT. Full variable domain (remainder filled in from reference TRBV29-1 and TRBJ1-1): SAVISQKPSRDICQRGTSLTIQCQVDSQVTMMFWYRQQPGQSLTLIATANQGSEATYESGFVIDKFPISRPNLTFSTLTVSNMSPEDSSIYLCSVEDPGWGNTEAFFGQGTRLTVV.

J is TRBJ2-3 and V is TRBV19, with 11 bases fitting TRBD2. V dropped 2 bases and J dropped 5; count of bases not matched to a gene: 6. The CDR3 consists of 16 residues. CDR1 LNHDA and CDR2 SQIVND come from the germline V gene (reference sequence). This CDR3 is CASSISGLAGGDTQYF. CDR3 in DNA: TGTGCCAGTAGTATATCCGGGCTAGCGGGGGGAGATACGCAGTATTTT.

CDR3 in DNA: TGTGCCAGCAGTGAACAGGGGGTCTCCTACAATGAGCAGTTCTTC. Translated, it gives CASSEQGVSYNEQFF. This sequence joins TRBV6-1 and TRBJ2-1, with 7 bases fitting TRBD1. The CDR3 totals 15 residues. V lost 2 bases to trimming and J lost 0 bases; unmatched junction nucleotides: 1. Germline-derived CDR1 and CDR2 are MNHNS and SASEGT.

The rearrangement uses TRBV19 and TRBJ1-3; 7 bases map to TRBD1. The junction had 4 bases not matched to a gene; V was cut back by 5 bases and J by 3 bases. Per germline, CDR1 LNHDA and CDR2 SQIVND (reference sequence). The CDR3 consists of 14 residues. DNA for the CDR3: TGTGCCAGTAGTGCTTGGGACAGTGGAAACACCATATATTTT. It yields the protein CASSAWDSGNTIYF.

The chain uses TRBV19 and TRBJ1-6; D might be TRBD1 (5 bases). Trimming took 5 bases from V and 7 from J, leaving 12 bases between them. This CDR3 is 14 amino acids long. The germline V gene has CDR1 LNHDA and CDR2 SQIVND (reference sequence). The CDR3 bases are TGTGCCAGTAGTCCCGGGGGAGGGAATTCACCCCTCCACTTT. Its translation: CASSPGGGNSPLHF.

This sequence joins TRBV10-3 and TRBJ2-7; unclear D gene. The germline V and J ends were trimmed by 1 base and 3 bases, with 10 bases remaining between them. The CDR3 contains 14 residues. The V gene's germline CDR1 is ENHRY and CDR2 SYGVKD. In DNA form, the CDR3 reads TGTGCCATCAGTGAGTATAAACGAAGCTACGAGCAGTACTTC. Amino acids: CAISEYKRSYEQYF.

The chain combines TRBV19 with TRBJ2-7; TRBD2 matches at 7 bases. V dropped 0 bases and J dropped 5; count of bases not matched to a gene: 1. The CDR3 extends over 13 amino acids. Germline CDR1 is LNHDA and CDR2 is SQIVND (reference sequence). The CDR3 reads CASSIEGGNEQYF. As DNA, the CDR3 is TGTGCCAGTAGTATAGAGGGGGGGAACGAGCAGTACTTC. Using reference TRBV19 and TRBJ2-7 for the parts outside the CDR3, the full variable domain is DGGITQSPKYLFRKEGQNVTLSCEQNLNHDAMYWYRQDPGQGLRLIYYSQIVNDFQKGDIAEGYSVSREKKESFPLTVTSAQKNPTAFYLCASSIEGGNEQYFGPGTRLTVT.

The chain joins TRBV10-3 to TRBJ2-5; 7 bases are shared with TRBD1. The CDR3 contains 14 residues. CDR1 and CDR2 (germline): ENHRY, SYGVKD. Unmatched junction bases numbered 6, after V lost 6 bases and J lost 2 bases. DNA for the CDR3: TGTGCCATCAGGGGGGACAGCATACAAGAGACCCAGTACTTC. Translation: CAIRGDSIQETQYF.

Comments on this clone: The sample carries other DNA sequences with the same CDR3. The chain couples TRBV28 to TRBJ2-7; no clear D gene. Trimming cost V 5 bases and J 2 bases, with 7 bases left between them. From germline, CDR1 is MDHEN and CDR2 SYDVKM. The CDR3 is 12 amino acids. The CDR3 DNA is TGTGCCAGCAGTCTAAGCGCCTACGAGCAGTACTTC. Protein: CASSLSAYEQYF.

CDR3 residues: CASSYSPGQGREKLFF. The CDR3 DNA reads TGTGCCAGCAGTTACTCGCCGGGACAGGGACGTGAAAAACTGTTTTTT. The V call is TRBV6-6, the J call TRBJ1-4; 9 nucleotides align to TRBD1. This CDR3 has 16 amino acids. V dropped 0 bases and J dropped 7; count of bases not matched to a gene: 6. CDR1 is MNHNY, CDR2 SVGAGI, per germline (reference sequence).

V is TRBV5-8 and J is TRBJ2-7; the match to TRBD2 covers 7 bases. The V segment lost 1 base and the J segment 1 base; nucleotides outside the gene matches: 5. In germline, CDR1 is SGHTS, CDR2 YDEGEE. This CDR3 spans 15 amino acids. CDR3 residues: CASSLSGGMSYEQYF. The CDR3 coding sequence is TGTGCCAGCAGCTTGTCGGGAGGAATGTCCTACGAGCAGTACTTC.

This clone was counted once. The chain has TRBV2 and TRBJ2-1; the match to TRBD2 covers 10 bases. V gave up 7 bases and J gave up 10 bases; unmatched junction bases: 13. CDR1 SNHLY and CDR2 FYNNEI come from the germline V gene. This CDR3 comprises 15 residues. As DNA, the CDR3 is TGTGCCAGCACTCTGACTAGCGGGCGGCGGAACGAGCAGTTCTTC. Amino acids: CASTLTSGRRNEQFF.

This clone is a singleton in its sample. J is TRBJ1-2 and V is TRBV6-5; D remains unclear. CDR1 is MNHEY and CDR2 is SVGAGI in the germline V gene. Trimming stripped 5 bases from V and 7 bases from J, with 17 bases between. The CDR3 consists of 14 residues. CDR3 DNA sequence: TGTGCCAGCAGTCGCTACGGCACAGTGATTGGCTACACCTTC. Translating gives CASSRYGTVIGYTF.

The J gene is TRBJ2-1, the V gene TRBV11-2; TRBD2 matches at 8 bases. This CDR3 region has 16 residues. After removal of 5 bases from V and 3 bases from J, the junction contained 9 bases not matched to a gene. Germline V CDR1 and CDR2: SGHAT, FQNNGV. CDR3 in amino acids: CASSLKSGSGYNEQFF. The DNA of the CDR3 is TGTGCCAGCAGCCTCAAGAGCGGGAGCGGCTACAATGAGCAGTTCTTC.

The chain has TRBV2 and TRBJ2-2, with 13 bases fitting TRBD2. V gave up 5 bases and J gave up 2 bases; unmatched junction bases: 5. This CDR3 is built from 17 residues. CDR1 and CDR2 from the germline V gene are SNHLY and FYNNEI. The CDR3 spells CASSKLAGGPNTGELFF. For the CDR3, the DNA is TGTGCCAGCAGTAAACTAGCGGGAGGGCCTAACACCGGGGAGCTGTTTTTT.

The chain combines TRBV19 with TRBJ2-7; 9 bases align to TRBD2. The CDR3 covers 15 residues. J gave up 3 bases and V 4 bases, and 7 bases lay outside the gene matches. The V gene's germline CDR1 is LNHDA and CDR2 SQIVND (reference sequence). CDR3 loop: CASSTRTSANYEQYF. CDR3 sequence (DNA): TGTGCCAGTAGTACGCGGACTAGCGCCAACTACGAGCAGTACTTC.

This chain uses TRBV7-8 with TRBJ2-1; 7 nucleotides agree with TRBD2. This CDR3 comprises 14 residues. Germline-derived CDR1 and CDR2 are SGHVS and FQNEAQ. V shed 5 bases, J shed 7 bases, and the junction held 8 bases outside the gene matches. DNA for the CDR3: TGTGCCAGCAGCCCCCCGGGGCGGGAGAATGAGCAGTTCTTC. Its protein is CASSPPGRENEQFF. Filled out from reference TRBV7-8 and TRBJ2-1, the complete variable domain reads GAGVSQSPRYKVAKRGQDVALRCDPISGHVSLFWYQQALGQGPEFLTYFQNEAQLDKSGLPSDRFFAERPEGSVSTLKIQRTQQEDSAVYLCASSPPGRENEQFFGPGTRLTVL.

This CDR3 reads CASSYTGFYEQYF. The CDR3 DNA follows: TGTGCCAGCAGTTACACGGGGTTCTACGAGCAGTACTTC. The chain has TRBV6-5 and TRBJ2-7; possible D gene TRBD2, 5 bases. Trimming left V 2 bases short and J 3 bases short, with 8 bases between. The CDR3 loop spans 13 amino acids. Per germline, CDR1 MNHEY and CDR2 SVGAGI.

A single count supports this clone. The chain carries TRBV7-9 and TRBJ2-7; 16 bases line up with TRBD2. This CDR3 comprises 18 residues. V was clipped by 5 bases and J by 3 bases; unmatched bases: 10. The germline V gene encodes CDR1 SEHNR and CDR2 FQNEAQ (reference sequence). The chain's CDR3 is CASSTGTSGRAGRYEQYF. The CDR3, as DNA: TGTGCCAGCAGCACGGGGACTAGCGGGAGGGCCGGTCGCTACGAGCAGTACTTC.

The CDR3 DNA sequence: TGTGCCAGCAAGCGACAGGGGCACAATGAGCAGTTCTTC. Translating it yields CASKRQGHNEQFF. The rearrangement links TRBV27 to TRBJ2-1; the match to TRBD1 covers 8 bases. The CDR3 spans 13 residues. Losses at the gene ends were 7 bases for V and 5 bases for J; bases not matched to a gene: 4. CDR1 and CDR2 from the germline V gene are MNHEY and SMNVEV (reference sequence).

The V and J genes are TRBV6-6 and TRBJ2-7, with D tentatively TRBD1 (6 bases). Germline V gene sequence: CDR1 MNHNY, CDR2 SVGAGI (reference sequence). Trimming pared 6 bases from V and 1 base from J, leaving 10 bases between. The CDR3 spans 13 residues. The CDR3 sequence is CASSTGTSYEQYF. The CDR3 nucleotides read TGTGCCAGCAGCACCGGGACATCCTACGAGCAGTACTTC.

V is TRBV4-1 and J is TRBJ2-1; D may be TRBD1 (5 bases). Looked up from germline, CDR1 is MGHRA and CDR2 is YSYEKL. V lost 3 bases and J lost 9, with 12 bases in between. The CDR3 is made up of 13 amino acids. The CDR3 loop reads CASSQMPTGEQFF. The CDR3 bases are TGCGCCAGCAGCCAGATGCCTACAGGTGAGCAGTTCTTC.

The chain couples TRBV28 to TRBJ1-5; D is undetermined. Germline V lookup: CDR1 MDHEN, CDR2 SYDVKM. The CDR3 loop spans 13 amino acids. Trimming stripped 6 bases from V and 3 bases from J, with 9 bases between. The DNA of the CDR3 is TGTGCCAGCAGCCCCCAGCTCAATCAGCCCCAGCATTTT. The encoded protein is CASSPQLNQPQHF.

V gene TRBV4-1 combines with J gene TRBJ2-6; 12 nucleotides match TRBD2. The CDR3 contains 17 residues. Germline V CDR1 and CDR2: MGHRA, YSYEKL. Unmatched junction bases numbered 2, after V lost 5 bases and J lost 0 bases. The CDR3 nucleotides read TGCGCCAGCAGCAGGACTAGCGGGGTCTCTGGGGCCAACGTCCTGACTTTC. It encodes CASSRTSGVSGANVLTF.

This chain links TRBV2 with TRBJ1-4, with a weak D call TRBD1 (5 bases). This CDR3 is built from 15 residues. Germline CDR1 reads SNHLY; CDR2 reads FYNNEI. The V end was cut by 8 bases, the J end by 8 bases, with 21 bases between. The CDR3 loop reads CASGFIQGGLEKLFF. The CDR3 nucleotides read TGTGCCAGCGGATTCATTCAGGGAGGATTGGAAAAACTGTTTTTT.

J is TRBJ2-1 and V is TRBV7-9; D is perhaps TRBD1 (5 bases). Trimming stripped 1 base from V and 6 bases from J, with 10 bases between. The CDR3 spans 14 residues. The V gene's germline CDR1 is SEHNR and CDR2 FQNEAQ (reference sequence). This CDR3 is CASSLGVRGNEQFF. The DNA for the CDR3 is TGTGCCAGCAGCTTAGGGGTTAGGGGCAATGAGCAGTTCTTC.